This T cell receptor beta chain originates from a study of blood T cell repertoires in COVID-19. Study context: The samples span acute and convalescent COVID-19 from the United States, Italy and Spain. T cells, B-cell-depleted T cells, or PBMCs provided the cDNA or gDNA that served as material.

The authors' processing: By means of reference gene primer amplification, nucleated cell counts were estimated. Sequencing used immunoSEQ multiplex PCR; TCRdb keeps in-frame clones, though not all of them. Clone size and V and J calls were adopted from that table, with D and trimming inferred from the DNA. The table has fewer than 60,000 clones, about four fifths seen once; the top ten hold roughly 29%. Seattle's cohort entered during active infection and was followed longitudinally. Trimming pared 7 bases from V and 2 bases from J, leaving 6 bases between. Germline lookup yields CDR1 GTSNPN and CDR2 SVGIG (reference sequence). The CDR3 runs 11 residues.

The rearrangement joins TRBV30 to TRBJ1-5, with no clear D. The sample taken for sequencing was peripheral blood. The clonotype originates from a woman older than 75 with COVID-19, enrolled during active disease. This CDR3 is CASGRNQPQHF. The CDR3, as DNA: TGTGCCTCAGGCCGCAATCAGCCCCAGCATTTT.